The clone carrying this T cell receptor (beta chain) appeared many times. Investigators amplified TCR beta CDR3 regions from RNA transcripts. The workflow started with a first-round RT-PCR run with HTBI primers and then moved on to a second-round multiplex PCR. TCRdb redid the calling of the multiplex PCR reads with MiXCR, one entry per CDR3 protein. The sample comprises over 150,000 distinct CDR3 sequences, 30% to 45% of which are singletons, and approximately 6.3% rests with the top ten. This CDR3 has 13 residues. V shed 6 bases and J shed 10 bases, with 16 bases lying between them. The source of the sample is a study of Graves' ophthalmopathy and Graves' hyperthyroidism.

The sequenced sample was peripheral blood. The TCR comes from a woman aged 40 to 49 with Graves' ophthalmopathy. This sequence joins TRBV12-3 or TRBV12-4 and TRBJ1-5; D is unresolved. The CDR3 region is CASSLDGGGPQHF. The DNA of the CDR3 is TGTGCCAGCAGCCTGGACGGAGGTGGCCCCCAGCATTTT.